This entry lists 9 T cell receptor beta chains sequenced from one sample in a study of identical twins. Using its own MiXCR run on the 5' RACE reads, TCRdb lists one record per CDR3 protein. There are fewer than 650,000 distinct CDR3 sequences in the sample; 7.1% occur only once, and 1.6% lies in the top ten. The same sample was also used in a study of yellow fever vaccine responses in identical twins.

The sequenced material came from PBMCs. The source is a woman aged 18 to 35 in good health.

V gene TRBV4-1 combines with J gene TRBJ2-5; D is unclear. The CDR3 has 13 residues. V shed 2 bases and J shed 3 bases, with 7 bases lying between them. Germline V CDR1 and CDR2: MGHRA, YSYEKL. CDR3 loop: CASSQSGKETQYF. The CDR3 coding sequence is TGCGCCAGCAGCCAATCGGGCAAAGAGACCCAGTACTTC.

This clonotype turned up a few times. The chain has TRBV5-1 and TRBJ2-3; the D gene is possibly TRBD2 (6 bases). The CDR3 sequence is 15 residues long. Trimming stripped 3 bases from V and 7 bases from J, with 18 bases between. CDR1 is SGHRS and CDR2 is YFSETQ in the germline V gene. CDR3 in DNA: TGCGCCAGCAGCTGGATAGCGGATACAGATAATACGCAGTATTTT. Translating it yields CASSWIADTDNTQYF.

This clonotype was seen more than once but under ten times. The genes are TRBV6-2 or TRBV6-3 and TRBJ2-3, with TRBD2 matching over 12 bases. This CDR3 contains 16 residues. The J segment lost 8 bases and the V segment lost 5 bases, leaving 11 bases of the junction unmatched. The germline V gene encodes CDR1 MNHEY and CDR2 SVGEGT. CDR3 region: CASSPLAGGILATQYF. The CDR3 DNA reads TGTGCCAGCAGTCCCCTAGCGGGAGGGATTTTAGCTACGCAGTATTTT.

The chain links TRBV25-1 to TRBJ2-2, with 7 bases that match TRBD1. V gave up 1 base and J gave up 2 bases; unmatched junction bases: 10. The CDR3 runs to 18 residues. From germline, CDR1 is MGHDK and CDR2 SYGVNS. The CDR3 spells CASSESGMRGRNTGELFF. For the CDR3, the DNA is TGTGCCAGCAGTGAATCGGGCATGAGGGGGCGCAACACCGGGGAGCTGTTTTTT.

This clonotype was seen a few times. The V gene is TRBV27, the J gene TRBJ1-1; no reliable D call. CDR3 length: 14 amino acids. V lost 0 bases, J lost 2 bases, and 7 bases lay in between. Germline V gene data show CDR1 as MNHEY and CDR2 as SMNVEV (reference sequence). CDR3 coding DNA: TGTGCCAGCAGTTTATCCTGGAGTAACACTGAAGCTTTCTTT. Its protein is CASSLSWSNTEAFF.

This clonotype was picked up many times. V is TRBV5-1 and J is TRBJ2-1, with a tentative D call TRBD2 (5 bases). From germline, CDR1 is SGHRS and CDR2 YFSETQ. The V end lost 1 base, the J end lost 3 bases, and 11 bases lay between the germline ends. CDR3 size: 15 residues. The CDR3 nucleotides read TGCGCCAGCAGCTTGTTCTCGGGGAGCTACAATGAGCAGTTCTTC. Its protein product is CASSLFSGSYNEQFF.

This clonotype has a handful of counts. CDR3 sequence: CAISESLGVAGEQYF. For the CDR3, the DNA is TGTGCCATCAGTGAATCACTTGGGGTAGCGGGCGAGCAGTACTTC. The rearrangement uses TRBV10-3 and TRBJ2-7, with 7 bases aligning to TRBD2. The CDR3 is 15 residues long. CDR1 and CDR2 (germline): ENHRY, SYGVKD. V shed 3 bases, J shed 6 bases, and the junction held 11 bases outside the gene matches.

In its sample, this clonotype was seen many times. The CDR3 region is CATNRDRSYEQYV. Here the CDR3 DNA reads TGTGCCACCAACAGGGATCGATCCTACGAGCAGTACGTC. The chain has TRBV2 and TRBJ2-7, with D possibly matching TRBD1 (6 bases). This CDR3 is built from 13 residues. V lost 10 bases and J 1 base, leaving 14 bases between the germline ends. Germline-derived CDR1 and CDR2 are SNHLY and FYNNEI.

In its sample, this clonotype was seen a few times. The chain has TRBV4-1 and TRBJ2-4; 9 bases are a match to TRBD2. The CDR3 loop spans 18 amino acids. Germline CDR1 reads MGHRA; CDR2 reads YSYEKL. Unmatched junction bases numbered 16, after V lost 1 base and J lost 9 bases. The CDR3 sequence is CASSQAAASGALQGIQYF. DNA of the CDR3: TGCGCCAGCAGCCAAGCCGCGGCTAGCGGGGCCCTCCAGGGCATTCAGTACTTC.